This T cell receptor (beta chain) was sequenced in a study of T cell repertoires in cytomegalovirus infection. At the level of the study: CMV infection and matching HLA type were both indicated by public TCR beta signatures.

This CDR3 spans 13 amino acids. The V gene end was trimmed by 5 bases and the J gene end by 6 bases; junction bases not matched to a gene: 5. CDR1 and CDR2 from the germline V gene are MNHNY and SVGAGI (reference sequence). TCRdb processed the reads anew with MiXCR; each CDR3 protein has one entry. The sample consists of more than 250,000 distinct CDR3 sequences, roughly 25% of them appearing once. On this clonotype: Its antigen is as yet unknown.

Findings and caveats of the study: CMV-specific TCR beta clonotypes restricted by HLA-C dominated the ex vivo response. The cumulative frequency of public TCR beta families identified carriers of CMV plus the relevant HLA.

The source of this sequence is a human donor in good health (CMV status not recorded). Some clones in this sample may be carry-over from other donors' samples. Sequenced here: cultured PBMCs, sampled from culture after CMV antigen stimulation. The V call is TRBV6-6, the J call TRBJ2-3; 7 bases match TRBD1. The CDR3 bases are TGTGCCAGCAGTCCTCCGGGACAGGATACGCAGTATTTT. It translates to CASSPPGQDTQYF.